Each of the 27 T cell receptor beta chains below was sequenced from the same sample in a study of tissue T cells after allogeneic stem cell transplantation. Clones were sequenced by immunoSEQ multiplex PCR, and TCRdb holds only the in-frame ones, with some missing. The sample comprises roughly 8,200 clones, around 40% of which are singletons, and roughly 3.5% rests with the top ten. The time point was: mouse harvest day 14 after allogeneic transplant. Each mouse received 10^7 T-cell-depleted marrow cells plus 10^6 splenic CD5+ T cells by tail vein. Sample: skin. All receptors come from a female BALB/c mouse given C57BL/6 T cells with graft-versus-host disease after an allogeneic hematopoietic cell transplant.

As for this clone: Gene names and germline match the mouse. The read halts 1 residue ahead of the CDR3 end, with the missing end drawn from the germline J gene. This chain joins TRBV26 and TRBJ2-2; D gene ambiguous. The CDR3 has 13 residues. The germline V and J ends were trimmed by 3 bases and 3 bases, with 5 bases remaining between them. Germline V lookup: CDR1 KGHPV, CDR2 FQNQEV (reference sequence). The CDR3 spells CASSLGDTGQLYF. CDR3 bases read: TGTGCCAGCAGTCTCGGGGACACCGGGCAGCTCTAC. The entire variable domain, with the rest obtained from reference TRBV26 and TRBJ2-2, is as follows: NSKVIQTPRYLVKGQGQKAKMRCIPEKGHPVVFWYQQNKNNEFKFLINFQNQEVLQQIDMTEKRFSAECPSNSPCSLEIQSSEAGDSALYLCASSLGDTGQLYFGEGSKLTVL.

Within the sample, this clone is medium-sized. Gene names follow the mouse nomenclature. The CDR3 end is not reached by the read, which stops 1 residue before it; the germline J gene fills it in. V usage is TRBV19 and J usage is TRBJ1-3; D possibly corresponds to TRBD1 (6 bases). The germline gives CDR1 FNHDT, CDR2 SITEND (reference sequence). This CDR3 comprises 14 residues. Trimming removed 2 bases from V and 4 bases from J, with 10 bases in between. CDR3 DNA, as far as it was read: TGTGCCAGCAGTATTCACAGGGCAGGAAATACGCTCTAT. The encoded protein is CASSIHRAGNTLY. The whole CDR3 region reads CASSIHRAGNTLYF. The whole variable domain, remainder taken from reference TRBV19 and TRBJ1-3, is GGIITQTPKFLIGQEGQKLTLKCQQNFNHDTMYWYRQDSGKGLRLIYYSITENDLQKGDLSEGYDASREKKSSFSLTVTSAQKNEMAVFLCASSIHRAGNTLYFGEGSRLIVV.

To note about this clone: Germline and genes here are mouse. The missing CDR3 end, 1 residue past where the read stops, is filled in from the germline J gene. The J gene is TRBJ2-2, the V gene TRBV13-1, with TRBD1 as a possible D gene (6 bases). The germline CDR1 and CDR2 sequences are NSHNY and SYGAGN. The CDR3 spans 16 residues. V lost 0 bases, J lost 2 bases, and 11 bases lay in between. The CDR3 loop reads CASSDATGTNTGQLYF. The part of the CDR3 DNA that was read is TGTGCCAGCAGTGATGCAACAGGGACGAACACCGGGCAGCTCTAC.

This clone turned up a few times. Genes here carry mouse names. CDR3 in amino acids: CASSLTGVNEQYF. Incomplete CDR3 DNA: TGTGCCAGCAGTCTCACAGGGGTGAATGAACAGTAC. The chain recombines TRBV26 with TRBJ2-7; 7 bases agree with TRBD1. From the germline J gene comes the end of the CDR3, since the read stops 1 residue before it. Trimming removed 3 bases from V and 5 bases from J; junction bases left unmatched: 4. Looked up from germline, CDR1 is KGHPV and CDR2 is FQNQEV (reference sequence). This CDR3 is built from 13 residues.

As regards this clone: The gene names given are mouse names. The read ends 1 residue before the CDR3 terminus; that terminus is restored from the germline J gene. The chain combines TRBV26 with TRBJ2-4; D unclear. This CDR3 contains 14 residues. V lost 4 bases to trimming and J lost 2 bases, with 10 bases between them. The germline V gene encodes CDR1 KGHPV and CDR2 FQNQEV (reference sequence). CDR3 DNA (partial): TGTGCCAGCAGTCCTCGAAGGAATCAAAACACCTTGTAC. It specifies CASSPRRNQNTLY. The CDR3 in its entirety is CASSPRRNQNTLYF.

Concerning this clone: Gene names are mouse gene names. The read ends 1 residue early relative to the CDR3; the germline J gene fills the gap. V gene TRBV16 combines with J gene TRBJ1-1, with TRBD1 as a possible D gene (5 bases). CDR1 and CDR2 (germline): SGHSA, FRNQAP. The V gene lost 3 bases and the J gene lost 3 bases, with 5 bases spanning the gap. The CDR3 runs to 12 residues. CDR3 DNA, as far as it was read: TGTGCAAGCAGCTTGGGGGACACAGAAGTCTTC. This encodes CASSLGDTEVF. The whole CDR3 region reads CASSLGDTEVFF.

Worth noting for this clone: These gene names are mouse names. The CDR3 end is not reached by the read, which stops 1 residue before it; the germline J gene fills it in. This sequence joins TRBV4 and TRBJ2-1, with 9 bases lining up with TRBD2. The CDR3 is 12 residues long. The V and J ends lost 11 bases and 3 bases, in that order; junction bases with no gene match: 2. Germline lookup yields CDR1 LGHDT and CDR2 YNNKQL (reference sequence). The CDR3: CADWGLYAEQFF. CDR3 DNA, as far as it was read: TGTGCCGACTGGGGGCTCTATGCTGAGCAGTTC. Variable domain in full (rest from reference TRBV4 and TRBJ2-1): ETAVFQTPNYHVTQVGNEVSFNCKQTLGHDTMYWYKQDSKKLLKIMFSYNNKQLIVNETVPRRFSPQSSDKAHLNLRIKSVEPEDSAVYLCADWGLYAEQFFGPGTRLTVL.

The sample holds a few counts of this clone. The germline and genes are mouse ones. The CDR3 spells CASRRDIANSDYTF. The DNA read from the CDR3 is TGTGCCAGCAGGCGGGACATTGCAAACTCCGACTACACC. The chain joins TRBV13-1 to TRBJ1-2; tentatively, D is TRBD1 (6 bases). The DNA ends 1 residue before the CDR3 does, and the rest of the CDR3 is filled in from the germline J gene. Trimming left V 5 bases short and J 0 bases short, with 11 bases between. This CDR3 contains 14 residues. Germline values: CDR1 NSHNY, CDR2 SYGAGN.

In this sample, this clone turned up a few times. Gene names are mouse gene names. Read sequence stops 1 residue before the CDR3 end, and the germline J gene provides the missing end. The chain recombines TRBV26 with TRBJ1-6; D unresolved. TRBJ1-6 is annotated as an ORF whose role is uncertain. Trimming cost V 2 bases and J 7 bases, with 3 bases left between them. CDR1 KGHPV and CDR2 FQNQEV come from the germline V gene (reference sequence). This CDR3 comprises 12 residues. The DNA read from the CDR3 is TGTGCCAGCAGTCTGGCCAATTCGCCCCTCTAC. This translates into CASSLANSPLY. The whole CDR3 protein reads CASSLANSPLYF.

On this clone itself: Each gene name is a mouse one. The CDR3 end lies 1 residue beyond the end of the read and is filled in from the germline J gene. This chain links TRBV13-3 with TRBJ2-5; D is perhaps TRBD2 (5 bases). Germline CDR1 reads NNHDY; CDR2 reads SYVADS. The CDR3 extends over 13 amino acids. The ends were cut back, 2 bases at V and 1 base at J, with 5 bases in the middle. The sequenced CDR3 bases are TGTGCCAGCAGTGAACTGGACCAAGACACCCAGTAC. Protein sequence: CASSELDQDTQY. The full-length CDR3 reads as CASSELDQDTQYF.

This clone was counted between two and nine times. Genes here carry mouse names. CDR3 bases read: TGTGCCAGCAGCTCCAGGGGTCAAAACACCTTGTAC. Translation: CASSSRGQNTLY. The CDR3 reads in full as CASSSRGQNTLYF. The rearrangement joins TRBV3 to TRBJ2-4, with D possibly being TRBD1 (5 bases). The read ends 1 residue shy of where the CDR3 ends; the end is completed using the germline J gene. CDR1 is SNHLY, CDR2 FYNGKV, per germline (reference sequence). The V end was cut by 4 bases, the J end by 1 base, with 6 bases between. CDR3 length equals 13 residues. The whole variable domain, filled in from reference TRBV3 and TRBJ2-4, reads GPKVLQIPSHQIIDMGQMVTLNCDPVSNHLYFYWYKQILGQQMEFLVNFYNGKVMEKSKLFKDQFSVERPDGSYFTLKIQPTALEDSAVYFCASSSRGQNTLYFGAGTRLSVL.

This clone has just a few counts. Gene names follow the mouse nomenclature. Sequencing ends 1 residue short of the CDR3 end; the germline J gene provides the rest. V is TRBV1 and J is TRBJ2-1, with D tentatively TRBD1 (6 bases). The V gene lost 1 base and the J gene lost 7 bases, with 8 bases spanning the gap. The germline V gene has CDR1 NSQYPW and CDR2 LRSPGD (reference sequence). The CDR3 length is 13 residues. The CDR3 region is CTCSAAQGAEQFF. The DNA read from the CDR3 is TGCACCTGCAGTGCAGCCCAGGGGGCTGAGCAGTTC. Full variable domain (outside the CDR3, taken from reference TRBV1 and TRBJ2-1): VTLLEQNPRWRLVPRGQAVNLRCILKNSQYPWMSWYQQDLQKQLQWLFTLRSPGDKEVKSLPGADYLATRVTDTELRLQVANMSQGRTLYCTCSAAQGAEQFFGPGTRLTVL.

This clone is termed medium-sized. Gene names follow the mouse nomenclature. The DNA read from the CDR3 is TGTGGTGCTAGGTGGACAGGGGTGGGGGAACAGTAC. It encodes CGARWTGVGEQY. The entire CDR3 reads CGARWTGVGEQYF. This chain joins TRBV20 and TRBJ2-7, with 9 bases that match TRBD1. The read ends 1 residue early relative to the CDR3; the germline J gene fills the gap. Trimming cost V 2 bases and J 7 bases; bases outside gene matches: 6. The CDR3 totals 13 residues. Germline assignment: CDR1 GFQATS and CDR2 STVNSAI.

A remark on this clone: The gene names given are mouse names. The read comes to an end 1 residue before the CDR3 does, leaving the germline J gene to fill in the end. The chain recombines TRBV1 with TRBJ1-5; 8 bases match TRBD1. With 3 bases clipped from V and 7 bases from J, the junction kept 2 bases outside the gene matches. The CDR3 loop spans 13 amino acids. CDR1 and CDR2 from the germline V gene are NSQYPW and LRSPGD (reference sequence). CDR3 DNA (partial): TGCACCTGCAGTGCGAACAGGGGGCAGGCTCCGCTT. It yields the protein CTCSANRGQAPL. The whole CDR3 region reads CTCSANRGQAPLF. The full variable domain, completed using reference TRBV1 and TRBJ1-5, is VTLLEQNPRWRLVPRGQAVNLRCILKNSQYPWMSWYQQDLQKQLQWLFTLRSPGDKEVKSLPGADYLATRVTDTELRLQVANMSQGRTLYCTCSANRGQAPLFGEGTRLSVL.

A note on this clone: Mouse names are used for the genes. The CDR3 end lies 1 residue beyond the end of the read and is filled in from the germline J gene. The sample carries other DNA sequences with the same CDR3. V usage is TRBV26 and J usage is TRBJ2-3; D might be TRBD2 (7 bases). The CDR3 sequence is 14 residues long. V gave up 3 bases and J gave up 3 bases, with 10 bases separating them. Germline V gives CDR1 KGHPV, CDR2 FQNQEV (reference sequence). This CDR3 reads CASSLPGGAETLYF. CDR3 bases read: TGTGCCAGCAGTCTTCCGGGGGGCGCAGAAACGCTGTAT.

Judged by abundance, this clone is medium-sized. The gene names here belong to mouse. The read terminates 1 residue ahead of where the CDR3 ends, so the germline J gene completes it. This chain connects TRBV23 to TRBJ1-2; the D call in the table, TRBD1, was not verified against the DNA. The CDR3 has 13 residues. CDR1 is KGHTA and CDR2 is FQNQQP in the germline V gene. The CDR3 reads CSSSETGYSDYTF. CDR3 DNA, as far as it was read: TGCTCCAGCAGCGAAACAGGGTACTCCGACTACACC.

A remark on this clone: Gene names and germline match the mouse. CDR3 DNA, as far as it was read: TGCACCTGCAGTGCAGAAGTCTGGACAGGGGGCTCAGAAGTCTTC. Its translation is CTCSAEVWTGGSEVF. The CDR3, in full, reads CTCSAEVWTGGSEVFF. J is TRBJ1-1 and V is TRBV1, with 11 bases matching TRBD1. The read ends 1 residue shy of where the CDR3 ends; the end is completed using the germline J gene. Germline V gene data show CDR1 as NSQYPW and CDR2 as LRSPGD (reference sequence). This CDR3 comprises 16 residues. The V segment lost 0 bases and the J segment 6 bases; nucleotides outside the gene matches: 6.

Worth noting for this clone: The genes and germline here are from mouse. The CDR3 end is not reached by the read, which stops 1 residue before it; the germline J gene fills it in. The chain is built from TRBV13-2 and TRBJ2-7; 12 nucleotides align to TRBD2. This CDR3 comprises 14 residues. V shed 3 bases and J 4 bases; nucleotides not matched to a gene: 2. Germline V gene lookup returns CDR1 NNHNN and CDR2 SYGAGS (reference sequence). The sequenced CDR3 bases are TGTGCCAGCGGTGGGGGACTGGGGGGTTATGAACAGTAC. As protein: CASGGGLGGYEQY. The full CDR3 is CASGGGLGGYEQYF.

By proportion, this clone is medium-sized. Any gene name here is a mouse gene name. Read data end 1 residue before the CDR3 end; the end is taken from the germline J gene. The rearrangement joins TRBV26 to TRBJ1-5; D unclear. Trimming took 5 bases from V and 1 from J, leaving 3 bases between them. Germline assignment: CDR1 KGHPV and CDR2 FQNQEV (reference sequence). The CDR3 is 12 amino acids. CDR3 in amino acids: CASSVNNQAPLF. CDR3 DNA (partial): TGTGCCAGCAGTGTCAACAACCAGGCTCCGCTT.

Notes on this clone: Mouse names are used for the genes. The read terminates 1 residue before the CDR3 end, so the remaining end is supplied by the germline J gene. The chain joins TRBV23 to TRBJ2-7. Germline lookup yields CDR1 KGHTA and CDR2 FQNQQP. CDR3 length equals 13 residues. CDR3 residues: CSSSQSREREQYF. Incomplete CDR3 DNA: TGCTCCAGCAGTCAATCAAGGGAGAGGGAACAGTAC.

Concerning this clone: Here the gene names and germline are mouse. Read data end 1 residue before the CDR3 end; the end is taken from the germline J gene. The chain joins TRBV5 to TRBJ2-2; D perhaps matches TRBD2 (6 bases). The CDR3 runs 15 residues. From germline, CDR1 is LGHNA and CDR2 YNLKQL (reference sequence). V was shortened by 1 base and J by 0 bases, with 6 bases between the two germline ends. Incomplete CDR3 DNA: TGTGCCAGCAGCCAAGGGACTGCAAACACCGGGCAGCTCTAC. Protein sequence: CASSQGTANTGQLY. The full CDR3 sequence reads CASSQGTANTGQLYF.

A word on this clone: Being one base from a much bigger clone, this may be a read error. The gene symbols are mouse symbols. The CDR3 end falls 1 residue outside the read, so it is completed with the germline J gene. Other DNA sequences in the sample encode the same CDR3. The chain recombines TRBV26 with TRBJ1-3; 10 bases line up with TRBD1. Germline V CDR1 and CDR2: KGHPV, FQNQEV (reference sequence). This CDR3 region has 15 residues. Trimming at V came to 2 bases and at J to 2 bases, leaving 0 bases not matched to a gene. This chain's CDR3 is CASSLGQGAGNTLYF. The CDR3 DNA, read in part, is TGTGCCAGCAGTCTGGGACAGGGGGCTGGAAATACGCTCTAT. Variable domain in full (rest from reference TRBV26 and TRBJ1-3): NSKVIQTPRYLVKGQGQKAKMRCIPEKGHPVVFWYQQNKNNEFKFLINFQNQEVLQQIDMTEKRFSAECPSNSPCSLEIQSSEAGDSALYLCASSLGQGAGNTLYFGEGSRLIVV.

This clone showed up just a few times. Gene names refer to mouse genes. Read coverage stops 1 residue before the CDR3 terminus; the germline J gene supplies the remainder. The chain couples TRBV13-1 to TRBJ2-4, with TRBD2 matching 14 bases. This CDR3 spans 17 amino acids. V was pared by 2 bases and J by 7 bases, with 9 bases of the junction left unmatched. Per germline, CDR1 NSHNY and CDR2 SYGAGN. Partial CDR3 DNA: TGTGCCAGCAGTGAGGAGCCGGGACTGGGGGGGCGGCACACCTTGTAC. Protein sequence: CASSEEPGLGGRHTLY. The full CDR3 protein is CASSEEPGLGGRHTLYF.

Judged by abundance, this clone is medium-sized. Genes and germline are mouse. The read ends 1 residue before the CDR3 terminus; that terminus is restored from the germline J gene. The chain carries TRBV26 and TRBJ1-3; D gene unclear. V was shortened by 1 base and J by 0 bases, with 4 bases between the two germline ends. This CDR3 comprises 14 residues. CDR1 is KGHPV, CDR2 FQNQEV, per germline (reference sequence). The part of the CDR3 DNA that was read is TGTGCCAGCAGTCTGTACGGTTCTGGAAATACGCTCTAT. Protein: CASSLYGSGNTLY. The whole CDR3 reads CASSLYGSGNTLYF. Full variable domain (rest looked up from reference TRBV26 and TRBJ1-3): NSKVIQTPRYLVKGQGQKAKMRCIPEKGHPVVFWYQQNKNNEFKFLINFQNQEVLQQIDMTEKRFSAECPSNSPCSLEIQSSEAGDSALYLCASSLYGSGNTLYFGEGSRLIVV.

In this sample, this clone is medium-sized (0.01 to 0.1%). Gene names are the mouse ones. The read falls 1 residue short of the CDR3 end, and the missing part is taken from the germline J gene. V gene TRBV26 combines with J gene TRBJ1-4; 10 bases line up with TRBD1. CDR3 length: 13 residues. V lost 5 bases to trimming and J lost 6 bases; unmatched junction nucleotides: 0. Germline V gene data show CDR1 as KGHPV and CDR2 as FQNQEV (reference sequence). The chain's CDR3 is CASSDRGHERLFF. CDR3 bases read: TGTGCCAGCAGTGACAGGGGGCACGAAAGATTATTT.

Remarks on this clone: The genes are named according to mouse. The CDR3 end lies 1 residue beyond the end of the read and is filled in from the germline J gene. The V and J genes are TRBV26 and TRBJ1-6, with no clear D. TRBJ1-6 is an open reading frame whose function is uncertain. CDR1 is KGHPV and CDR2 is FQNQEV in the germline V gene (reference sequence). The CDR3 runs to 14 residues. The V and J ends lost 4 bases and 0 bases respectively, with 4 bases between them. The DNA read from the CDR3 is TGTGCCAGCAGTCAGGGTTCCTATAATTCGCCCCTCTAC. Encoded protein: CASSQGSYNSPLY. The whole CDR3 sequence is CASSQGSYNSPLYF.

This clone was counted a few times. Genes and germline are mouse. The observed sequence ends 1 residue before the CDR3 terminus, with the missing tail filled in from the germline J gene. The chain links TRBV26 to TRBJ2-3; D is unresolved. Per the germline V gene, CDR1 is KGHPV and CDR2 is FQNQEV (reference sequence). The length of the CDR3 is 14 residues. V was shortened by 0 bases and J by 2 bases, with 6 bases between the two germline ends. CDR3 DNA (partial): TGTGCCAGCAGTCTGTCCGGATATGCAGAAACGCTGTAT. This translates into CASSLSGYAETLY. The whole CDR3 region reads CASSLSGYAETLYF.